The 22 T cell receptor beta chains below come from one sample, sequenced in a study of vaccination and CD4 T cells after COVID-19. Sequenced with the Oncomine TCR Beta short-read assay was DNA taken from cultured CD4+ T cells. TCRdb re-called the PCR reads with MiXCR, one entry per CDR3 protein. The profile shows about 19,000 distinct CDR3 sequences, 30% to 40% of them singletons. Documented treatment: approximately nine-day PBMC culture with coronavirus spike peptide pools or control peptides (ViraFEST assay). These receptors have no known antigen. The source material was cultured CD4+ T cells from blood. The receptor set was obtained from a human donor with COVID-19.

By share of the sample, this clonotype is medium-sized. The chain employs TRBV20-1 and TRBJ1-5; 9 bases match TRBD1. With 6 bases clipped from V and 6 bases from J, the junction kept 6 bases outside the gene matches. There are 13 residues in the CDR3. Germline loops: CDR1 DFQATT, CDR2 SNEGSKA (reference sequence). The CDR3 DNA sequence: TGCAGTGCGGGGACAGGGCTCACTCAGCCCCAGCATTTT. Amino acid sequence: CSAGTGLTQPQHF.

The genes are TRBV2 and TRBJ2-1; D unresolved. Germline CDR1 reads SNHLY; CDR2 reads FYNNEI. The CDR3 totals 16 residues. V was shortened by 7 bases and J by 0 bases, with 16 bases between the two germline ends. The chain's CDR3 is CASIGVRKSSYNEQFF. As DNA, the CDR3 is TGTGCCAGCATTGGTGTTAGGAAAAGCTCCTACAATGAGCAGTTCTTC.

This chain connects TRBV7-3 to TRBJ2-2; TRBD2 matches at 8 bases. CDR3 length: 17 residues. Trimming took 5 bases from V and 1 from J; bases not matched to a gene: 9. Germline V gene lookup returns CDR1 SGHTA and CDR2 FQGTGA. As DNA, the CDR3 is TGTGCCAGCAGCCCAGACTCAGCGGGGGTGAACACCGGGGAGCTGTTTTTT. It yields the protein CASSPDSAGVNTGELFF.

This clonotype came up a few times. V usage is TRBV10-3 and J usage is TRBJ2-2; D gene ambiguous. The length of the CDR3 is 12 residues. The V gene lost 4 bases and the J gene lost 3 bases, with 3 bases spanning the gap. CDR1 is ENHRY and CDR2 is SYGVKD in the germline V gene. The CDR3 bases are TGTGCCATCAGTGGCCACACCGGGGAGCTGTTTTTT. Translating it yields CAISGHTGELFF.

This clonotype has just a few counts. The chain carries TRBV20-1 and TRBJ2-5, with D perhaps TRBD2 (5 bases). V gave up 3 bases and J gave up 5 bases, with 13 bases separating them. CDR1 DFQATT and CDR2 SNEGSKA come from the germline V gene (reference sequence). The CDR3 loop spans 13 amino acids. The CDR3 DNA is TGCAGTGCTAGGGGAGAGCCATCGGAGACCCAGTACTTC. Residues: CSARGEPSETQYF.

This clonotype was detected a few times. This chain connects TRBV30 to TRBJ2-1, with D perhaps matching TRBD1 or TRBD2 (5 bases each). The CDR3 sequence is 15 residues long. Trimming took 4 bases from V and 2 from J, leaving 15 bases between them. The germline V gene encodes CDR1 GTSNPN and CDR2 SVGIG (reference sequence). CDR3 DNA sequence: TGTGCCTGGAATCTCCGGGACGCCGCCTACAATGAGCAGTTCTTC. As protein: CAWNLRDAAYNEQFF.

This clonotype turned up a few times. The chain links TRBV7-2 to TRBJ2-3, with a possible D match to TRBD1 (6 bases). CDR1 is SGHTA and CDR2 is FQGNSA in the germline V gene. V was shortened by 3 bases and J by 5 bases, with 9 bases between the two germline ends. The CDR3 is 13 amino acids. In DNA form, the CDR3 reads TGTGCCAGCAGCTTTACAGGGCGAGATACGCAGTATTTT. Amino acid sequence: CASSFTGRDTQYF.

The CDR3, as DNA: TGTGCCAGCAGCTTGGTAGGCGGGGGGGACACCGGGGAGCTGTTTTTT. This sequence encodes CASSLVGGGDTGELFF. The genes are TRBV5-4 and TRBJ2-2, with TRBD2 identical over 9 bases. This CDR3 is 16 amino acids long. Germline values: CDR1 SGHNT, CDR2 YYREEE (reference sequence). V trimming: 0 bases; J trimming: 3 bases; junction bases outside the gene matches: 3.

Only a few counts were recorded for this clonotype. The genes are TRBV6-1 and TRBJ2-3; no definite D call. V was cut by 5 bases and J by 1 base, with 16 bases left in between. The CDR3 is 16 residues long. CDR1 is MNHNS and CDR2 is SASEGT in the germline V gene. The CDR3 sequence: CASSPARHQGTDTQYF. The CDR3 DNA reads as TGTGCCAGCAGTCCAGCAAGACACCAGGGCACAGATACGCAGTATTTT.

The CDR3 DNA reads TGTGCCAGCAGACGGGACAGGGGAGCGGGCACTGAAGCTTTCTTT. Translation: CASRRDRGAGTEAFF. The V gene is TRBV2, the J gene TRBJ1-1, with 10 bases matching TRBD1. CDR1 and CDR2 (germline): SNHLY, FYNNEI. The CDR3 runs to 15 residues. Trimming took 6 bases from V and 4 from J; bases not matched to a gene: 8. The full variable domain, rest sourced from reference TRBV2 and TRBJ1-1, is EPEVTQTPSHQVTQMGQEVILRCVPISNHLYFYWYRQILGQKVEFLVSFYNNEISEKSEIFDDQFSVERPDGSNFTLKIRSTKLEDSAMYFCASRRDRGAGTEAFFGQGTRLTVV.

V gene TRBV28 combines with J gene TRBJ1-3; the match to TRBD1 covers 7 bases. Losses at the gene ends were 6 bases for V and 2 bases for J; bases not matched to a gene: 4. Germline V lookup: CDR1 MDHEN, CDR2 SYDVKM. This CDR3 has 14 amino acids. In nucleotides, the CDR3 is TGTGCCAGCAGACCCGGGACAGCTGGAAACACCATATATTTT. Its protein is CASRPGTAGNTIYF.

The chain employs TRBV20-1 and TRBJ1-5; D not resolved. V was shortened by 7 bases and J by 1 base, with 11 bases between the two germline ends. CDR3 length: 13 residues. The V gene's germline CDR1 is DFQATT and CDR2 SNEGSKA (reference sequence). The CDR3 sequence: CSVPGQSNQPQHF. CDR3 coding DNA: TGCAGTGTACCGGGTCAAAGCAATCAGCCCCAGCATTTT.

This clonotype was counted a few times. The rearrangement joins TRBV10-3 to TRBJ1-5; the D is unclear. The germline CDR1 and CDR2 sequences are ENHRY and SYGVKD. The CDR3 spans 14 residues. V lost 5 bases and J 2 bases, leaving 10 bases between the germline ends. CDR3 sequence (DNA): TGTGCCATCAGTCGGAGACGGGGCAATCAGCCCCAGCATTTT. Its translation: CAISRRRGNQPQHF.

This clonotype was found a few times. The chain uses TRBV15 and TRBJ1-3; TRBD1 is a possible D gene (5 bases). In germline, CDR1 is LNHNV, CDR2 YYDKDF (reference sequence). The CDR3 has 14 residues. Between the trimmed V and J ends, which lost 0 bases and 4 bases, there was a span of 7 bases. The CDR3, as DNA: TGTGCCACCAGCAGAGATCGGGGGGGAAACACCATATATTTT. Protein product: CATSRDRGGNTIYF. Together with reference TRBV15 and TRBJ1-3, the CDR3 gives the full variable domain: DAMVIQNPRYQVTQFGKPVTLSCSQTLNHNVMYWYQQKSSQAPKLLFHYYDKDFNNEADTPDNFQSRRPNTSFCFLDIRSPGLGDTAMYLCATSRDRGGNTIYFGEGSWLTVV.

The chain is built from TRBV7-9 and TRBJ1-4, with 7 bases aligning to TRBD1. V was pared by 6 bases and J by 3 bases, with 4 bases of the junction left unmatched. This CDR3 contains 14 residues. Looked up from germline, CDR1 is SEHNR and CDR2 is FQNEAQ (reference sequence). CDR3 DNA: TGTGCCAGCAGTCCGGGACAGCCTAATGAAAAACTGTTTTTT. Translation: CASSPGQPNEKLFF.

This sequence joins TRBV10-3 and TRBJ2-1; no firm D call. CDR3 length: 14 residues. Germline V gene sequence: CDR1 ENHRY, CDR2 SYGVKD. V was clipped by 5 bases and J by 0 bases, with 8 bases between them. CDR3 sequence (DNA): TGTGCCATCAGTACAGATAGCTCCTACAATGAGCAGTTCTTC. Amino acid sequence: CAISTDSSYNEQFF.

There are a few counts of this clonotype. The CDR3 DNA follows: TGTGCCAGCCAAGTCTCCCCAGGGCCTTCTGGAAACACCATATATTTT. Its translation: CASQVSPGPSGNTIYF. This rearrangement joins TRBV6-1 to TRBJ1-3; TRBD1 is a possible D gene (5 bases). Trimming pared 8 bases from V and 1 base from J, leaving 18 bases between. Per germline, CDR1 MNHNS and CDR2 SASEGT. This CDR3 has 16 amino acids.

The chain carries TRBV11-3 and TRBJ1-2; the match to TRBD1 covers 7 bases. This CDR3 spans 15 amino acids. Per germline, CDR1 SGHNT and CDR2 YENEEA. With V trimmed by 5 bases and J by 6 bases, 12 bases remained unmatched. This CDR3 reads CASSTRAARGNGYTF. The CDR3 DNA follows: TGTGCCAGCAGCACGCGGGCCGCCAGGGGGAATGGCTACACCTTC.

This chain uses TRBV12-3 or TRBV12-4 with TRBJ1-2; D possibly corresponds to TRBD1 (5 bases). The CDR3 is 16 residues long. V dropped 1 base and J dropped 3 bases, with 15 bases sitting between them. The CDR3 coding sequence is TGTGCCAGCAGTTTAGTAGTCCCACTGGGGCACTATGGCTACACCTTC. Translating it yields CASSLVVPLGHYGYTF.

The CDR3 here is CASSWGHLTGELFF. The DNA of the CDR3 is TGTGCCAGCAGTTGGGGACACCTCACCGGGGAGCTGTTTTTT. The V gene is TRBV6-5, the J gene TRBJ2-2; tentative D call: TRBD1 (6 bases). The V gene's germline CDR1 is MNHEY and CDR2 SVGAGI. With 4 bases removed from V and 4 bases from J, the gap between germline ends came to 10 bases. CDR3 length equals 14 residues.

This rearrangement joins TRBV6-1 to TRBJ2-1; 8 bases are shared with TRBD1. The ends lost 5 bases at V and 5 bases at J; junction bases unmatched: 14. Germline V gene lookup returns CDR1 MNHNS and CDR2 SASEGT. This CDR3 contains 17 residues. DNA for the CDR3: TGTGCCAGCAGTCGGGTACCGGGACAGGCTTTCCACAATGAGCAGTTCTTC. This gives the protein CASSRVPGQAFHNEQFF.

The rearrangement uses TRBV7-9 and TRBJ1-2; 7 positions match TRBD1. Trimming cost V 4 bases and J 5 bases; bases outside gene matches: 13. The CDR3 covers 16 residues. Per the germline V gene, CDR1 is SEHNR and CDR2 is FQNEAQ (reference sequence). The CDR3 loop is CASSSGLAGTAYGYTF. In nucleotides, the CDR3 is TGTGCCAGCAGCTCGGGATTGGCCGGGACAGCTTATGGCTACACCTTC.